A single sample is the source of the 18 T cell receptor beta chains below, sequenced in a study of blood T cells in healthy people across ages. It was with a sample-barcoded 5' primer and a J-beta primer mix that a second PCR of about 6 to 12 cycles was run. TCRdb analysed the 5' RACE reads with MiXCR anew, one entry per CDR3 protein. Among roughly 2 million distinct CDR3 sequences listed, about 50% were seen once. Sequencing input: blood. These receptors all stem from a woman aged 40 to 50 in good health.

This sequence joins TRBV7-6 and TRBJ2-3; TRBD2 matches 8 bases. The CDR3 extends over 17 amino acids. Per the germline V gene, CDR1 is SGHVS and CDR2 is FNYEAQ. V trimming: 1 base; J trimming: 9 bases; junction bases outside the gene matches: 15. The CDR3 loop is CASSLGSGAGARSTQYF. As DNA, the CDR3 is TGTGCCAGCAGCTTAGGGTCTGGAGCGGGGGCCCGGTCGACGCAGTATTTT.

This rearrangement joins TRBV5-1 to TRBJ1-4; D is possibly TRBD1 (5 bases). This CDR3 is built from 14 residues. V lost 0 bases and J lost 8, with 11 bases in between. The germline V gene has CDR1 SGHRS and CDR2 YFSETQ. The CDR3 nucleotides are TGCGCCAGCAGCTTGGGTCAGGGCAAGGAAAAACTGTTTTTT. This sequence encodes CASSLGQGKEKLFF.

DNA of the CDR3: TGCGCCAGCAGCCAAGAAAGACAGGGATTTACTTTCATGAACACTGAAGCTTTCTTT. Its translation: CASSQERQGFTFMNTEAFF. The genes are TRBV4-1 and TRBJ1-1, with TRBD1 matching 7 bases. The CDR3 runs to 19 residues. Germline V gene lookup returns CDR1 MGHRA and CDR2 YSYEKL. V shed 0 bases, J shed 0 bases, and the junction held 13 bases outside the gene matches.

This clonotype has a handful of counts. The chain employs TRBV29-1 and TRBJ2-5, with D unresolved. V shed 0 bases and J shed 5 bases, with 10 bases lying between them. Germline V gene data show CDR1 as SQVTM and CDR2 as ANQGSEA. The CDR3 is 13 amino acids. The CDR3 coding sequence is TGCAGCGTTGAAGATCCCCCCCGGGAGACCCAGTACTTC. Translated: CSVEDPPRETQYF.

This chain uses TRBV19 with TRBJ2-1, with a possible D match to TRBD2 (6 bases). Trimming took off 4 bases at V and 7 bases at J, with 26 bases between the two ends. CDR1 is LNHDA, CDR2 SQIVND, per germline (reference sequence). The CDR3 is made up of 18 amino acids. CDR3 in DNA: TGTGCCAGTAGTACAGACGGTCGGCTAGCGATGGGGAGGAATGAGCAGTTCTTC. This sequence encodes CASSTDGRLAMGRNEQFF.

This clonotype turned up a few times. The genes are TRBV28 and TRBJ1-6, with TRBD1 matching 7 bases. From germline, CDR1 is MDHEN and CDR2 SYDVKM. This CDR3 is built from 15 residues. With 4 bases clipped from V and 8 bases from J, the junction kept 8 bases outside the gene matches. CDR3 coding DNA: TGTGCCAGCAGTTCTCCGGGACAGTCATATTCACCCCTCCACTTT. This encodes CASSSPGQSYSPLHF.

In regard to this clonotype: A read error may be the cause here, since a much bigger clone is one base away. This chain links TRBV29-1 with TRBJ2-3; TRBD1 aligns across 7 bases. The CDR3 sequence is 12 residues long. Looked up from germline, CDR1 is SQVTM and CDR2 is ANQGSEA. V was pared by 2 bases and J by 4 bases, with 0 bases of the junction left unmatched. The chain's CDR3 is CSVEQGADTQYF. Written as DNA, the CDR3 is TGCAGCGTTGAACAGGGGGCAGATACGCAGTATTTT.

This clonotype was detected many times. J is TRBJ1-4 and V is TRBV7-2; no reliable D call. V lost 1 base and J 8 bases, leaving 14 bases between the germline ends. CDR1 and CDR2 from the germline V gene are SGHTA and FQGNSA. The CDR3 extends over 15 amino acids. CDR3 protein: CASSLVVQNKEKLFF. The CDR3 coding sequence is TGTGCCAGCAGCTTAGTTGTCCAAAACAAGGAAAAACTGTTTTTT.

This chain connects TRBV6-5 to TRBJ1-2; D is possibly TRBD1 (6 bases). CDR1 is MNHEY and CDR2 is SVGAGI in the germline V gene. V lost 2 bases and J lost 5, with 9 bases in between. The CDR3 loop spans 13 amino acids. CDR3 residues: CASSYRQAYGYTF. The DNA of the CDR3 is TGTGCCAGCAGTTACCGACAGGCTTATGGCTACACCTTC.

This clonotype was detected only a few times. This chain links TRBV28 with TRBJ2-5; 11 nucleotides align to TRBD2. Germline CDR1 is MDHEN and CDR2 is SYDVKM. Trimming at V came to 4 bases and at J to 3 bases, leaving 7 bases not matched to a gene. The CDR3 has 16 amino acids. The DNA of the CDR3 is TGTGCCAGCAGTTCATGGGCTAGCGGGGGGAAAGAGACCCAGTACTTC. Its translation: CASSSWASGGKETQYF.

This clonotype occurred a few times. The chain is built from TRBV13 and TRBJ2-7; the match to TRBD1 covers 7 bases. Germline assignment: CDR1 PRHDT and CDR2 FYEKMQ (reference sequence). The CDR3 has 13 residues. V lost 5 bases to trimming and J lost 5 bases; unmatched junction nucleotides: 6. The CDR3: CASSRIGTDEQYF. The DNA for the CDR3 is TGTGCCAGCAGCCGAATCGGGACAGACGAGCAGTACTTC.

The genes are TRBV6-2 or TRBV6-3 and TRBJ2-3; D may be TRBD1 (6 bases). Germline V gene data show CDR1 as MNHEY and CDR2 as SVGEGT. Trimming removed 6 bases from V and 2 bases from J, with 12 bases in between. The CDR3 is 14 amino acids. The CDR3 is CASRRGQTTDTQYF. CDR3 DNA sequence: TGTGCCAGCAGACGCGGACAGACCACAGATACGCAGTATTTT.

This clonotype was recorded at least ten times. The chain has TRBV11-1 and TRBJ2-1, with D possibly matching TRBD1 (6 bases). Trimming cost V 1 base and J 12 bases, with 13 bases left between them. The CDR3 spans 13 residues. Germline CDR1 reads SGHAT; CDR2 reads FQDESV (reference sequence). CDR3: CASSLVGGPRQFF. CDR3 coding DNA: TGTGCCAGCAGCTTAGTTGGGGGCCCCAGGCAGTTCTTC.

The chain has TRBV14 and TRBJ2-7; 8 bases are shared with TRBD1. CDR3 length equals 13 residues. Germline-derived CDR1 and CDR2 are SGHDN and FVKESK. V was pared by 5 bases and J by 7 bases, with 7 bases of the junction left unmatched. The CDR3 sequence: CASSTRGPWEQYF. The CDR3 coding sequence is TGTGCCAGCAGCACCAGGGGGCCGTGGGAGCAGTACTTC.

In regard to this clonotype: The germline gene is not matched at one end of the junction; a read error may be the cause. The rearrangement links TRBV5-1 to TRBJ1-1, with TRBD1 matching over 10 bases. The CDR3 spans 15 residues. From germline, CDR1 is SGHRS and CDR2 YFSETQ. The CDR3 bases are TGCGCCTGCAGCTGGACAGGGGGAGGGAACACTGAAGCTTTCTTT. It specifies CACSWTGGGNTEAFF.

The V call is TRBV3-1, the J call TRBJ1-1; TRBD1 is a possible D gene (5 bases). V lost 5 bases and J lost 7, with 11 bases in between. This CDR3 is 12 amino acids long. Germline values: CDR1 LGHDT, CDR2 YNNKEL (reference sequence). CDR3 loop: CASSIAGSEAFF. The CDR3 DNA reads TGTGCCAGCAGCATCGCAGGGAGTGAAGCTTTCTTT.

The sample holds a few counts of this clonotype. The chain is built from TRBV28 and TRBJ1-4; D not certain. The V gene lost 5 bases and the J gene lost 4 bases, with 8 bases spanning the gap. CDR3 length: 13 residues. Germline CDR1 is MDHEN and CDR2 is SYDVKM. CDR3 region: CASSGHGNEKLFF. The DNA of the CDR3 is TGTGCCAGCAGTGGGCACGGTAATGAAAAACTGTTTTTT.

This clonotype was found a few times. This sequence joins TRBV9 and TRBJ2-4, with TRBD2 identical over 11 bases. Trimming cost V 0 bases and J 1 base; bases outside gene matches: 9. This CDR3 has 19 residues. Germline V CDR1 and CDR2: SGDLS, YYNGEE. For the CDR3, the DNA is TGTGCCAGCAGCGTAGATTTTAGCGGGGGGGCCGACGCCAAAAACATTCAGTACTTC. It specifies CASSVDFSGGADAKNIQYF.